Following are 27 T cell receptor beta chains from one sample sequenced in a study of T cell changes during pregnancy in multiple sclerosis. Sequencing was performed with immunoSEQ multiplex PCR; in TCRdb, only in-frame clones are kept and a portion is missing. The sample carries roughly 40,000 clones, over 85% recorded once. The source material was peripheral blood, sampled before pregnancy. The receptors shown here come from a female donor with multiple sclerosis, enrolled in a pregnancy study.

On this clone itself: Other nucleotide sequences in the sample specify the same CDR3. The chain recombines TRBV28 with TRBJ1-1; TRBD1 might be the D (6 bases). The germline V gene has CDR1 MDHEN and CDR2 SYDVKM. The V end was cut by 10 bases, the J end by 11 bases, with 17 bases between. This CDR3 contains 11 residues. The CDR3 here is CAILRDNEAFF. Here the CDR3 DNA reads TGTGCCATCCTCCGGGACAATGAGGCTTTCTTT.

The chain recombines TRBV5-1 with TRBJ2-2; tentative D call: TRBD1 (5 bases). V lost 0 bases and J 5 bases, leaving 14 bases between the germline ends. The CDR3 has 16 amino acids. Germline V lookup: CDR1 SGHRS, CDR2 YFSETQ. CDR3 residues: CASSLGKMGRTGELFF. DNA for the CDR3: TGCGCCAGCAGCTTGGGGAAGATGGGGCGGACCGGGGAGCTGTTTTTT.

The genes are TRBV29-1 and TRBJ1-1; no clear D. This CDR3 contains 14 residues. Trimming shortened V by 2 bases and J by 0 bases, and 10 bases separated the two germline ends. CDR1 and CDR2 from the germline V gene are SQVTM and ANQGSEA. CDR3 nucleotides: TGCAGCGTTGAAAGAGACTTAATGAACACTGAAGCTTTCTTT. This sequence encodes CSVERDLMNTEAFF.

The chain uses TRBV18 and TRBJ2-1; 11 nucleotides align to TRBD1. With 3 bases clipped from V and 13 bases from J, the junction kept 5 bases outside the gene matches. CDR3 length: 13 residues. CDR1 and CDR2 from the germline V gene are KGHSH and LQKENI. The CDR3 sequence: CASSPGQGGFQFF. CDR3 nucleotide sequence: TGTGCCAGCTCACCGGGACAGGGGGGTTTTCAGTTCTTC.

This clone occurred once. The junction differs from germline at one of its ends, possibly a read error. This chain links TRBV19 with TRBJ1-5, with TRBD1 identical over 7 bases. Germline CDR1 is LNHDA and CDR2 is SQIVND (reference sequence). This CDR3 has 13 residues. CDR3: CASSIDRDQPQHF. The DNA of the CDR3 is TGTGCCAGTAGCATAGACAGGGATCAGCCCCAGCATTTT. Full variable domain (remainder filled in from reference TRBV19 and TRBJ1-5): DGGITQSPKYLFRKEGQNVTLSCEQNLNHDAMYWYRQDPGQGLRLIYYSQIVNDFQKGDIAEGYSVSREKKESFPLTVTSAQKNPTAFYLCASSIDRDQPQHFGDGTRLSIL.

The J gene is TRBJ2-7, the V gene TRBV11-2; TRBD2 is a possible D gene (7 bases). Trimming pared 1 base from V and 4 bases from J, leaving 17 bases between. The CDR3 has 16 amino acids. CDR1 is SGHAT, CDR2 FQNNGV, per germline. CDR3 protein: CASSLVGGATRYEQYF. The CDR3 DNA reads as TGTGCCAGCAGCTTAGTTGGGGGGGCAACTAGATACGAGCAGTACTTC.

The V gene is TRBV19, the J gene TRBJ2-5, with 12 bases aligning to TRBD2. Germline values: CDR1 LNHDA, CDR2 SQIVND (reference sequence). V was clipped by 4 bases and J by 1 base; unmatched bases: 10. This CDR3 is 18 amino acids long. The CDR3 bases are TGTGCCAGTAGTAAGATAGGACTAGCGGGACCCACCCAAGAGACCCAGTACTTC. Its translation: CASSKIGLAGPTQETQYF.

CDR3: CASSLAGEAFPIGYTF. The CDR3 bases are TGCGCCAGCAGCTTGGCCGGGGAGGCGTTTCCGATCGGCTACACCTTC. The J gene is TRBJ1-2, the V gene TRBV5-1; no clear D gene. In germline, CDR1 is SGHRS, CDR2 YFSETQ. The CDR3 consists of 16 residues. With 0 bases removed from V and 8 bases from J, the gap between germline ends came to 20 bases.

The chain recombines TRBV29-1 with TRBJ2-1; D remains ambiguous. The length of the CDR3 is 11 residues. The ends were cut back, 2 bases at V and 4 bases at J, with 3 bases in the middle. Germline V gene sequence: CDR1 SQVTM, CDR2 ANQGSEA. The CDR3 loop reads CSVEQYNEQFF. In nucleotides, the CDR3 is TGCAGCGTTGAACAGTACAATGAGCAGTTCTTC.

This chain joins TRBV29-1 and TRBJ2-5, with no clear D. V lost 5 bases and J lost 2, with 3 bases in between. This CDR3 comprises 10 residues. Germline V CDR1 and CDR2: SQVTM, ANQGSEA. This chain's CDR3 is CSVLQETQYF. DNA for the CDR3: TGCAGCGTTCTACAAGAGACCCAGTACTTC.

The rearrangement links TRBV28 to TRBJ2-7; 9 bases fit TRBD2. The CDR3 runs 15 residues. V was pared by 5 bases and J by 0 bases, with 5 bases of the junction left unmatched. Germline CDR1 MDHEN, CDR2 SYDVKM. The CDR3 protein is CASSHGLALSYEQYF. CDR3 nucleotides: TGTGCCAGCAGTCATGGACTAGCGCTCTCCTACGAGCAGTACTTC.

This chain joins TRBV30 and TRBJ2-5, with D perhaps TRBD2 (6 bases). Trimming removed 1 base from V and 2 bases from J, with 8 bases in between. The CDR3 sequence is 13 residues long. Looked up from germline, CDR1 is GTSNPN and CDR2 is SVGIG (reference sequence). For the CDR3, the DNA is TGTGCCTGGAGTGACGGGAGACAAGAGACCCAGTACTTC. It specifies CAWSDGRQETQYF.

CDR3 region: CASSQVGWSSGSYQRNEQFF. The CDR3 bases are TGCGCCAGCAGCCAAGTAGGTTGGAGTAGCGGGAGCTACCAGAGGAATGAGCAGTTCTTC. The chain joins TRBV4-1 to TRBJ2-1; 9 bases align to TRBD2. The germline CDR1 and CDR2 sequences are MGHRA and YSYEKL. The CDR3 spans 20 residues. J was trimmed by 7 bases and V by 1 base; bases with no gene match: 20.

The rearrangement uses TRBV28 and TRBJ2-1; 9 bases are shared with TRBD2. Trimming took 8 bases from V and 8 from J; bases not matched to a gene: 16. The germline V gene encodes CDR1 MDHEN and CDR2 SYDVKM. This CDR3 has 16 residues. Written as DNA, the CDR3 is TGTGCCAGCGGCCAGGGTGGTAGCGGGAGTGGGGATGAGCAGTTCTTC. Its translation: CASGQGGSGSGDEQFF.

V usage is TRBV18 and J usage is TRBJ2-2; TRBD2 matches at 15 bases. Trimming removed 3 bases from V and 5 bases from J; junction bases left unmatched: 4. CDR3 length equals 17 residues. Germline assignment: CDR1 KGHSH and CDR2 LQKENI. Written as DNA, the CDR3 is TGTGCCAGCTCACCGACCGGACTAGCGGGAGGGACCGGGGAGCTGTTTTTT. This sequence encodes CASSPTGLAGGTGELFF.

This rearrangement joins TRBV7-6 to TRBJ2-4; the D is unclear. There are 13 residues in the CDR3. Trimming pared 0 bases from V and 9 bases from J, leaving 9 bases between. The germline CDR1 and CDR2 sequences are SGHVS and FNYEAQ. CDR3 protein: CASSLAQLSIQYF. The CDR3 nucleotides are TGTGCCAGCAGCTTAGCTCAACTTAGCATTCAGTACTTC.

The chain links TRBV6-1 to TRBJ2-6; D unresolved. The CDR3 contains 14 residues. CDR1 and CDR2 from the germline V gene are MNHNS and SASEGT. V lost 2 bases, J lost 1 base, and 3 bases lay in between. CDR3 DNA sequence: TGTGCCAGCAGTGAACTTTCTGGGGCCAACGTCCTGACTTTC. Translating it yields CASSELSGANVLTF.

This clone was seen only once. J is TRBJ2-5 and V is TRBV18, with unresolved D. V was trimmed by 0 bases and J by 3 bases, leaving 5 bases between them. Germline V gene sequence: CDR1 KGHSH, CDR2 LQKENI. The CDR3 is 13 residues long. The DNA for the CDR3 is TGTGCCAGCTCACCACCAACAGAAGAGACCCAGTACTTC. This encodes CASSPPTEETQYF.

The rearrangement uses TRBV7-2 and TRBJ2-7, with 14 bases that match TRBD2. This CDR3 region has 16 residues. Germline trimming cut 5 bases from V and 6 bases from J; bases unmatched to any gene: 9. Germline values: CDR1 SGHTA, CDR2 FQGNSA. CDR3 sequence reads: CASSLGTSGRFSEQYF. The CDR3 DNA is TGTGCCAGCAGCCTAGGGACTAGCGGGAGATTCTCCGAGCAGTACTTC.

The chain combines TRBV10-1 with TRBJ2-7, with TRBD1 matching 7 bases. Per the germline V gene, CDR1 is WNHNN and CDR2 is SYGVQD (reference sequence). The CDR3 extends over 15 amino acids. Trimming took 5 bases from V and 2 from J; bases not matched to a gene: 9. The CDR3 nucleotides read TGCGCCAGCAGTCTGGGACAGCCAGCGACCTACGAGCAGTACTTC. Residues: CASSLGQPATYEQYF.

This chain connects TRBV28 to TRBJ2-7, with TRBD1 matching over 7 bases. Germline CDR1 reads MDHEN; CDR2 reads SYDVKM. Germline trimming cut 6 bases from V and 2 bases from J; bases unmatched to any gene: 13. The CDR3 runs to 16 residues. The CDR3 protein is CASSALGSGQTYEQYF. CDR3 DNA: TGTGCCAGCAGCGCCTTGGGGTCGGGACAGACCTACGAGCAGTACTTC.

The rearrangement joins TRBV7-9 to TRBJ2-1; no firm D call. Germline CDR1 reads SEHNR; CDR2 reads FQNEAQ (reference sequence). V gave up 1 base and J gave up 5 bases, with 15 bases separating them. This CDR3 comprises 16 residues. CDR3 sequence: CASSLGNLRIDNEQFF. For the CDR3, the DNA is TGTGCCAGCAGCTTAGGGAACCTCAGGATCGACAATGAGCAGTTCTTC. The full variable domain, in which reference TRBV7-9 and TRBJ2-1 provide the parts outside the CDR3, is DTGVSQNPRHKITKRGQNVTFRCDPISEHNRLYWYRQTLGQGPEFLTYFQNEAQLEKSRLLSDRFSAERPKGSFSTLEIQRTEQGDSAMYLCASSLGNLRIDNEQFFGPGTRLTVL.

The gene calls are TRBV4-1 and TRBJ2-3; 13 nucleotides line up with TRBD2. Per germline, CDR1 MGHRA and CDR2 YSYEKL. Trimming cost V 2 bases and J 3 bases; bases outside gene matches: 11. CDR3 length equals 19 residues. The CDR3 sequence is CASSQRTSGSGAGTDTQYF. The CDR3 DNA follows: TGCGCCAGCAGCCAAAGGACTAGCGGGAGTGGAGCCGGGACAGATACGCAGTATTTT.

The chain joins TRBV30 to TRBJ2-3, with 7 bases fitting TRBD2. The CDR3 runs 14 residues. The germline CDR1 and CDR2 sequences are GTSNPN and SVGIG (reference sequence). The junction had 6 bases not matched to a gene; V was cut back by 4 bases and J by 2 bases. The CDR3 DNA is TGTGCCTGGAATCGGGAGGTATACACAGATACGCAGTATTTT. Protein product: CAWNREVYTDTQYF.

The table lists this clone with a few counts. The CDR3 region has the DNA TGTGCCAGCAGCTACAGCCAGCAGAACACTGAAGCTTTCTTT. As protein: CASSYSQQNTEAFF. This chain links TRBV7-2 with TRBJ1-1; no firm D call. V was shortened by 4 bases and J by 1 base, with 10 bases between the two germline ends. The CDR3 is made up of 14 amino acids. Germline V lookup: CDR1 SGHTA, CDR2 FQGNSA.

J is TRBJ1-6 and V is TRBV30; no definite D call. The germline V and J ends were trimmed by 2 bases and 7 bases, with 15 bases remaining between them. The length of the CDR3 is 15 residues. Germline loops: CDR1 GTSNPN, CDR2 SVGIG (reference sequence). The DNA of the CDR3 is TGTGCCTGGAGTCCGACCGGGGTTCGGAATTCACCCCTCCACTTT. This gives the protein CAWSPTGVRNSPLHF.

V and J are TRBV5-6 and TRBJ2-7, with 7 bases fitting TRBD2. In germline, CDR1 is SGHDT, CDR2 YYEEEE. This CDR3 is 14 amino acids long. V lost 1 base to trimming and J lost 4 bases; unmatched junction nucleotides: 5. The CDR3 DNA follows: TGTGCCAGCAGCTTGACGGGAGGAGGGTACGAGCAGTACTTC. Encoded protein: CASSLTGGGYEQYF.